The 17 T cell receptor beta chains listed next were all sequenced from one sample in a study of breast tumors, draining lymph nodes, adjacent tissues (dated by TCRdb to 2016 to 2018). Libraries were made using multiplex PCR. These reads were obtained on an Illumina HiSeq 2000. Through fastp at Q25 and MiXCR, TCRdb rebuilt clones from the public reads, retaining in-frame beta chains. Rows with one shared CDR3 protein collapse into an entry with the most common genes and DNA. The sample includes over 150,000 distinct CDR3 sequences, with roughly 31% observed a single time. The ten largest account for around 4.5% of the sample. The axillary draining lymph nodes of breast cancer patients were the source of the lymph node samples. The source material was axillary lymph node tissue. These receptor sequences come from a female donor with breast cancer. Some clones in this sample may be carry-over from other donors' samples.

This clonotype was seen many times. This chain uses TRBV7-9 with TRBJ1-2; D remains ambiguous. The CDR3 extends over 15 amino acids. The germline CDR1 and CDR2 sequences are SEHNR and FQNEAQ (reference sequence). The germline V and J ends were trimmed by 5 bases and 1 base, with 14 bases remaining between them. This CDR3 reads CASSPLQAGNYGYTF. The CDR3 nucleotides are TGTGCCAGCAGCCCTTTGCAGGCGGGTAACTATGGCTACACCTTC.

This clonotype was seen ten or more times. This chain joins TRBV7-2 and TRBJ2-1; D may be TRBD2 (5 bases). V lost 5 bases, J lost 9 bases, and 14 bases lay in between. Germline CDR1 and CDR2: SGHTA and FQGNSA. This CDR3 has 13 residues. CDR3 DNA: TGTGCCAGCAGCACCCGGGTAGCGCTTGAGCAGTTCTTC. Its translation is CASSTRVALEQFF.

The chain recombines TRBV27 with TRBJ2-1; TRBD1 aligns across 7 bases. The CDR3 is made up of 16 amino acids. Germline values: CDR1 MNHEY, CDR2 SMNVEV (reference sequence). V was pared by 0 bases and J by 2 bases, with 4 bases of the junction left unmatched. CDR3 loop: CASSLSSGTAYNEQFF. For the CDR3, the DNA is TGTGCCAGCAGTTTATCTTCCGGGACAGCCTACAATGAGCAGTTCTTC.

J is TRBJ2-6 and V is TRBV5-4; possibly TRBD2 for D (6 bases). This CDR3 has 16 residues. In germline, CDR1 is SGHNT, CDR2 YYREEE (reference sequence). V lost 4 bases to trimming and J lost 4 bases, with 15 bases between them. The CDR3, as DNA: TGTGCCAGCAGCGAGGGACTGTCTCTGGGGGCCAACGTCCTGACTTTC. It translates to CASSEGLSLGANVLTF.

About this clonotype: Just one base apart from a much larger clone, this may be a read error. Because it lacks the conserved phenylalanine or tryptophan at the end, this CDR3 is likely a read error. The chain couples TRBV18 to TRBJ1-5; TRBD1 matches 8 bases. Germline lookup yields CDR1 KGHSH and CDR2 LQKENI. The CDR3 loop spans 15 amino acids. With V trimmed by 2 bases and J by 2 bases, 2 bases remained unmatched. The CDR3 spells CASSPRGQGNQPQHL. The CDR3 DNA sequence: TGTGCCAGCTCACCAAGGGGACAGGGCAATCAGCCCCAGCATCTT.

This clonotype was seen ten or more times. The gene calls are TRBV19 and TRBJ2-1; TRBD1 matches 9 bases. Per germline, CDR1 LNHDA and CDR2 SQIVND (reference sequence). This CDR3 is 13 amino acids long. Unmatched junction bases numbered 4, after V lost 9 bases and J lost 4 bases. CDR3: CASTGTGYNEQFF. The CDR3 DNA is TGTGCCAGCACCGGGACAGGGTACAATGAGCAGTTCTTC.

This clonotype was seen many times. This chain connects TRBV5-1 to TRBJ2-7, with 7 bases matching TRBD2. With 0 bases clipped from V and 2 bases from J, the junction kept 8 bases outside the gene matches. Germline values: CDR1 SGHRS, CDR2 YFSETQ. The CDR3 spans 16 residues. CDR3 bases: TGCGCCAGCAGCTTGGCCGGGGGGATAAGGACCTACGAGCAGTACTTC. Translating gives CASSLAGGIRTYEQYF.

In regard to this clonotype: This may be a read error, as it is one base from a much larger clone. J is TRBJ2-5 and V is TRBV11-2; 11 bases agree with TRBD1. This CDR3 has 18 amino acids. Germline loops: CDR1 SGHAT, CDR2 FQNNGV. In nucleotides, the CDR3 is TGTGCCAGCGGCTTACGGGAGCAGGGACAGGGGGGATGGGAGACCCAGTACTTC. This encodes CASGLREQGQGGWETQYF. Full variable domain (outside the CDR3, taken from reference TRBV11-2 and TRBJ2-5): EAGVAQSPRYKIIEKRQSVAFWCNPISGHATLYWYQQILGQGPKLLIQFQNNGVVDDSQLPKDRFSAERLKGVDSTLKIQPAKLEDSAVYLCASGLREQGQGGWETQYFGPGTRLLVL.

The J gene is TRBJ2-3, the V gene TRBV7-9, with no clear D. The germline V gene encodes CDR1 SEHNR and CDR2 FQNEAQ (reference sequence). CDR3 length equals 16 residues. V shed 1 base and J shed 11 bases, with 22 bases lying between them. The CDR3: CASSLVGLPSYNEQYF. The DNA for the CDR3 is TGTGCCAGCAGCTTAGTAGGCCTCCCCTCCTACAATGAGCAGTATTTT.

In its sample, this clonotype was seen many times. The rearrangement links TRBV7-8 to TRBJ2-7; tentatively, D is TRBD2 (5 bases). There are 14 residues in the CDR3. V lost 1 base to trimming and J lost 2 bases, with 9 bases between them. CDR1 is SGHVS and CDR2 is FQNEAQ in the germline V gene. The CDR3 bases are TGTGCCAGCAGCTTAGACGGGGTACCCTACGAGCAGTACTTC. Translating gives CASSLDGVPYEQYF.

This clonotype was found many times. The CDR3 sequence is CAISDWDRGPYGYTF. The CDR3 DNA reads as TGTGCCATCAGTGATTGGGACAGGGGACCCTATGGCTACACCTTC. The J gene is TRBJ1-2, the V gene TRBV10-3; 10 nucleotides align to TRBD1. Germline V gene sequence: CDR1 ENHRY, CDR2 SYGVKD. J was trimmed by 4 bases and V by 3 bases; bases with no gene match: 5. The CDR3 contains 15 residues.

This clonotype was recorded many times. The chain combines TRBV5-1 with TRBJ2-1, with D possibly TRBD1 on 5 matching bases. The germline gives CDR1 SGHRS, CDR2 YFSETQ. V was trimmed by 2 bases and J by 1 base, leaving 10 bases between them. The CDR3 has 15 residues. This CDR3 is CASSFQGYSYNEQFF. CDR3 nucleotide sequence: TGCGCCAGCAGCTTTCAGGGCTATTCCTACAATGAGCAGTTCTTC.

Worth noting for this clonotype: The conserved final phenylalanine or tryptophan is absent from the CDR3, which likely points to a read error. The DNA is left out, because the CDR3 cannot be placed on it with certainty; the CDR3 is given as TCRdb lists it. The chain employs TRBV11-2 and TRBJ1-6; the DNA was not compared with TRBD1, the D call given in the table. Germline loops: CDR1 SGHAT, CDR2 FQNNGV. The CDR3 sequence runs 9 residues, both termini included. The CDR3 region is CASSTGFRE.

This clonotype has at least ten counts. This chain connects TRBV4-3 to TRBJ2-7, with D perhaps matching TRBD2 (5 bases). From germline, CDR1 is LGHNA and CDR2 YSLEER. V dropped 8 bases and J dropped 4 bases, with 12 bases sitting between them. This CDR3 has 12 residues. The DNA of the CDR3 is TGCGCCAGCGGAACACGGGGATACGAGCAGTACTTC. Translated, it gives CASGTRGYEQYF.

This clonotype has a count of ten or more. The chain carries TRBV5-5 and TRBJ2-3; D gene unclear. Trimming took off 0 bases at V and 5 bases at J, with 10 bases between the two ends. In germline, CDR1 is SGHKS, CDR2 YYEKEE (reference sequence). This CDR3 has 14 amino acids. The CDR3 here is CASSLVAPGDTQYF. The CDR3 nucleotides are TGTGCCAGCAGCTTGGTGGCCCCCGGAGATACGCAGTATTTT.

This clonotype was recorded many times. This CDR3 reads CASSYSTSGSETQYF. In DNA, the CDR3 is TGTGCCAGCAGTTACTCGACTAGCGGGAGTGAGACCCAGTACTTC. The V call is TRBV6-2 or TRBV6-3, the J call TRBJ2-5; 12 positions agree with TRBD2. The germline V gene has CDR1 MNHEY and CDR2 SVGEGT. The trim removed 0 bases at V and 5 bases at J, leaving 1 base unmatched. This CDR3 spans 15 amino acids.

This clonotype was found once. The genes are TRBV12-3 or TRBV12-4 and TRBJ2-3, with 7 nucleotides matching TRBD2. The CDR3 spans 16 residues. V dropped 5 bases and J dropped 11; count of bases not matched to a gene: 19. DNA for the CDR3: TGTGCCAGCAGTCCACGGACGGGGACTAAGGACAATGAGCAGTATTTT. Its translation: CASSPRTGTKDNEQYF.